The 17 T cell receptor beta chains below all came from one sample that was sequenced in a study of a mutant IDH1 vaccine in newly diagnosed glioma. Sequencing used immunoSEQ multiplex PCR; TCRdb keeps in-frame clones, though not all of them. The table includes about 92,000 clones, 80% to 90% detected once. Time point of the sample: baseline, week 1 (first vaccination visit). Treatment specified: pre-vaccination baseline after standard-of-care therapy. The sample consisted of PBMCs, taken from a glioma patient treated with radiotherapy, temozolomide or both. The origin of the receptors is a woman aged 45 to 65 with glioma.

The chain carries TRBV5-4 and TRBJ1-6; D uncertain. CDR3 length: 16 residues. Germline V lookup: CDR1 SGHNT, CDR2 YYREEE (reference sequence). Trimming removed 0 bases from V and 1 base from J, with 8 bases in between. For the CDR3, the DNA is TGTGCCAGCAGCTTGGGTACAGAATCCTATAATTCACCCCTCCACTTT. Amino acids: CASSLGTESYNSPLHF.

This chain connects TRBV5-1 to TRBJ2-2, with 7 bases fitting TRBD1. Germline V lookup: CDR1 SGHRS, CDR2 YFSETQ. Germline trimming cut 4 bases from V and 6 bases from J; bases unmatched to any gene: 12. The CDR3 totals 16 residues. The CDR3 region has the DNA TGCGCCAGCAGCCTAACTCGGGACAGAAGCTCCGGGGAGCTGTTTTTT. It specifies CASSLTRDRSSGELFF.

This chain connects TRBV11-2 to TRBJ2-7; possibly TRBD2 for D (5 bases). CDR3 length: 14 amino acids. Germline lookup yields CDR1 SGHAT and CDR2 FQNNGV. Trimming shortened V by 3 bases and J by 2 bases, and 11 bases separated the two germline ends. The CDR3 bases are TGTGCCAGCAGCTTTACCGGGGATACCTACGAGCAGTACTTC. It is translated as CASSFTGDTYEQYF.

The genes are TRBV19 and TRBJ1-2; no clear D gene. CDR1 and CDR2 from the germline V gene are LNHDA and SQIVND (reference sequence). The length of the CDR3 is 11 residues. Deletions cut 7 bases from V and 4 bases from J, with 7 bases between. The CDR3 is CASMDGYGYTF. The CDR3 coding sequence is TGTGCCAGTATGGACGGCTATGGCTACACCTTC.

V and J are TRBV19 and TRBJ1-1; possible D gene TRBD1, 6 bases. The CDR3 has 14 amino acids. V was pared by 6 bases and J by 4 bases, with 15 bases between. CDR1 and CDR2 (germline): LNHDA, SQIVND (reference sequence). This CDR3 is CASSFYGGVTEAFF. CDR3 nucleotide sequence: TGTGCCAGTAGCTTCTATGGGGGCGTCACTGAAGCTTTCTTT.

The chain joins TRBV30 to TRBJ1-5; 8 bases align to TRBD1. Germline assignment: CDR1 GTSNPN and CDR2 SVGIG (reference sequence). The ends lost 1 base at V and 6 bases at J; junction bases unmatched: 11. The CDR3 loop spans 16 amino acids. CDR3 sequence reads: CAWSDFPGGSSQPQHF. The CDR3 coding sequence is TGTGCCTGGAGTGACTTTCCAGGGGGCTCGAGTCAGCCCCAGCATTTT.

V usage is TRBV2 and J usage is TRBJ2-7, with 7 bases matching TRBD2. This CDR3 has 16 amino acids. CDR1 SNHLY and CDR2 FYNNEI come from the germline V gene. After removal of 3 bases from V and 2 bases from J, the junction contained 10 bases not matched to a gene. The CDR3 region is CASSDPFRGDAYEQYF. The CDR3, as DNA: TGTGCCAGCAGTGACCCCTTCCGGGGGGACGCCTACGAGCAGTACTTC.

The CDR3 spells CASSSLGQGAIEAFF. DNA of the CDR3: TGTGCCAGCAGTTCACTCGGACAGGGGGCCATTGAAGCTTTCTTT. This sequence joins TRBV6-6 and TRBJ1-1; 11 nucleotides match TRBD1. With 4 bases clipped from V and 7 bases from J, the junction kept 8 bases outside the gene matches. The V gene's germline CDR1 is MNHNY and CDR2 SVGAGI (reference sequence). There are 15 residues in the CDR3.

The chain recombines TRBV5-5 with TRBJ1-4, with D unresolved. Germline CDR1 reads SGHKS; CDR2 reads YYEKEE (reference sequence). The V gene lost 0 bases and the J gene lost 0 bases, with 9 bases spanning the gap. The length of the CDR3 is 16 residues. The CDR3 nucleotides are TGTGCCAGCAGCTTGGTTGGGATTGCAACTAATGAAAAACTGTTTTTT. Translating it yields CASSLVGIATNEKLFF.

The chain is built from TRBV7-2 and TRBJ1-1; D is perhaps TRBD1 (5 bases). This CDR3 has 16 amino acids. Per germline, CDR1 SGHTA and CDR2 FQGNSA. Trimming left V 1 base short and J 6 bases short, with 18 bases between. The CDR3 region has the DNA TGTGCCAGCAGCTTAGAGGTTCGGACCCGGGGGGCTGAAGCTTTCTTT. Its translation: CASSLEVRTRGAEAFF.

In its sample, this clone was seen once. The CDR3 is CAWSVRGETQYF. The CDR3 DNA is TGTGCCTGGAGTGTACGGGGGGAGACCCAGTACTTC. The chain links TRBV30 to TRBJ2-5; a weak D match, TRBD2 (6 bases). CDR1 GTSNPN and CDR2 SVGIG come from the germline V gene (reference sequence). V was clipped by 0 bases and J by 5 bases, with 7 bases between them. The CDR3 is 12 amino acids.

This chain joins TRBV5-1 and TRBJ1-1; TRBD1 might be the D (5 bases). The germline V gene encodes CDR1 SGHRS and CDR2 YFSETQ. The CDR3 runs 14 residues. V lost 4 bases and J lost 0, with 10 bases in between. The DNA of the CDR3 is TGCGCCAGCAGCGACGGGACGATGAACACTGAAGCTTTCTTT. Its translation is CASSDGTMNTEAFF. Together with reference TRBV5-1 and TRBJ1-1, the CDR3 gives the full variable domain: KAGVTQTPRYLIKTRGQQVTLSCSPISGHRSVSWYQQTPGQGLQFLFEYFSETQRNKGNFPGRFSGRQFSNSRSEMNVSTLELGDSALYLCASSDGTMNTEAFFGQGTRLTVV.

J is TRBJ2-2 and V is TRBV30; no clear D. V was pared by 5 bases and J by 1 base, with 2 bases between. Germline lookup yields CDR1 GTSNPN and CDR2 SVGIG (reference sequence). This CDR3 region has 11 residues. The CDR3 DNA follows: TGTGCCTGGGGGAACACCGGGGAGCTGTTTTTT. Amino acids: CAWGNTGELFF.

The J gene is TRBJ2-3, the V gene TRBV7-2; 9 nucleotides match TRBD2. The CDR3 has 15 residues. Germline CDR1 and CDR2: SGHTA and FQGNSA. Trimming removed 1 base from V and 3 bases from J; junction bases left unmatched: 2. For the CDR3, the DNA is TGTGCCAGCAGCTTAGGAGCGGGGGGTACAGATACGCAGTATTTT. This sequence encodes CASSLGAGGTDTQYF.

The chain couples TRBV9 to TRBJ2-1, with 10 bases that match TRBD2. The CDR3 is 14 amino acids. The V and J ends lost 2 bases and 6 bases, in that order; junction bases with no gene match: 2. Germline CDR1 and CDR2: SGDLS and YYNGEE. The CDR3: CASSVSGGANEQFF. CDR3 in DNA: TGTGCCAGCAGCGTCAGCGGGGGGGCCAATGAGCAGTTCTTC.

V is TRBV4-1 and J is TRBJ1-4; 7 positions match TRBD1. Per germline, CDR1 MGHRA and CDR2 YSYEKL. CDR3 length equals 17 residues. V lost 8 bases, J lost 0 bases, and 12 bases stayed unmatched. The CDR3 loop is CASSYRDRLSTNEKLFF. The CDR3 nucleotides are TGCGCCAGCTCCTACCGGGACAGACTCTCAACTAATGAAAAACTGTTTTTT.

This clone was recorded once. V is TRBV4-3 and J is TRBJ1-1; TRBD1 aligns across 8 bases. Germline CDR1 LGHNA, CDR2 YSLEER. Trimming cost V 3 bases and J 0 bases; bases outside gene matches: 6. The CDR3 totals 16 residues. Written as DNA, the CDR3 is TGCGCCAGCAGCCAGGGGGACAGGACCATGAACACTGAAGCTTTCTTT. As protein: CASSQGDRTMNTEAFF.